A selection of T cell receptor beta chains follows, all from one sample in a study of metastatic and nonmetastatic thyroid tumors. TCRdb re-called clones via MiXCR from the PCR reads. The sample lists 85,000 to 100,000 clones; roughly an eighth were seen once. The sequenced sample consisted of blood. The source of these receptors is a female donor with papillary thyroid cancer or a benign thyroid nodule (not recorded which). Some clones in this sample may be carry-over from other donors' samples. CDR3s include the opening cysteine and the closing phenylalanine or tryptophan. The D gene is left open where the match is weak. Only some rows state a clone size, as once, few, many or a class for expanded clones.

clone size	D gene	V gene	J gene	CDR3 DNA	CDR3 protein
few	NA	TRBV7-9	TRBJ2-1	TGTGCCAGCAGCTTAGGGGGGCCCTTCGAGTTCTTC	CASSLGGPFEFF
NA	NA	TRBV28	TRBJ1-1	TGTGCCAGCACCTTTCGACGGGTTCTGAACACTGAAGCTTTCTTT	CASTFRRVLNTEAFF
many	NA	TRBV7-2	TRBJ2-1	TGTGCCAGCAGCGGGCGGGAGAGGGGGTATGAGCAGTTCTTC	CASSGRERGYEQFF
NA	NA	TRBV4-2	TRBJ2-7	TGTGCCAGCAGCCCGGGAAGGGGACACCCTTACGATCAGTACTTC	CASSPGRGHPYDQYF
many	TRBD1	TRBV18	TRBJ2-5	TGTGCCAGCTCACGGACAGGGCAGGGCGAGACCCAGTACTTC	CASSRTGQGETQYF
many	NA	TRBV19	TRBJ2-1	TGTGCCAGTAGTATTGTTTCGGGGGAAAATGAGCAGTTCTTC	CASSIVSGENEQFF
many	TRBD1	TRBV6-2/TRBV6-3	TRBJ1-1	TGTGCCAGCAGTCGAATACCGGGACAGGGGGCATGGACTGAAGCTTTCTTT	CASSRIPGQGAWTEAFF
many	NA	TRBV20-1	TRBJ2-1	TGCAGTGCTAGAGATCTCGGTGGACCCTACAATGAGCAGTTCTTC	CSARDLGGPYNEQFF
many	TRBD1	TRBV18	TRBJ2-2	TGTGCCAGCTCACCCGACAGGGCTCGCACCGGGGAGCTGTTTTTT	CASSPDRARTGELFF
few	NA	TRBV28	TRBJ2-1	TGTGCCAGCATTTTAGACGTGGGGTCCTACAATGAGCAGTTCTTC	CASILDVGSYNEQFF
few	TRBD1	TRBV28	TRBJ2-7	TGTGCCAGCAGTCGGGACAGCTTGTCTGATCATTACTTC	CASSRDSLSDHYF
many	NA	TRBV2	TRBJ2-3	TGTGCCAGCAGAGACGTCGGGACTGGACAGTATTTT	CASRDVGTGQYF
NA	TRBD1	TRBV7-3	TRBJ2-7	TGTGCCAGCAGCGTGCAGGGGGCAGTCTACGAGCAGTACTTC	CASSVQGAVYEQYF
many	NA	TRBV28	TRBJ2-1	TGTGCCAGCAGCCCCGGTGCTGCGGACAATGAGCAGTTCTTC	CASSPGAADNEQFF
many	NA	TRBV5-4	TRBJ1-2	TGTGCCAGCAGCTTGTCCTATGATGGCTACACCTTC	CASSLSYDGYTF
many	NA	TRBV29-1	TRBJ1-2	TGCAGCGGGTTAGGGGCCGACGGCTACACCTTC	CSGLGADGYTF
NA	NA	TRBV28	TRBJ2-1	TGTGCCAGCAGTCCTGGGGGATGGTATATCCACAATGAGCAGTTCTTC	CASSPGGWYIHNEQFF
many	NA	TRBV18	TRBJ2-1	TGTGCCAGCTCACCAGCGGCGGGACGATATGAGCAGTTCTTC	CASSPAAGRYEQFF
many	TRBD2	TRBV5-5	TRBJ2-7	TGTGCCAGCAGCTTGAGTGGGACTAGCTACGAGCAGTACTTC	CASSLSGTSYEQYF
many	NA	TRBV4-2	TRBJ2-6	TGTGCCAGCAGCCAAGATTACCGGGGATTTGGGACCGGGGCCAACGTCCTGACTTTC	CASSQDYRGFGTGANVLTF
many	NA	TRBV13	TRBJ1-3	TGTGCCAGCAGCTCGGGACGGAACACCATATATTTT	CASSSGRNTIYF
NA	NA	TRBV27	TRBJ1-6	TGTGCCAGCAGTGTCCGTGACATGGGTAATTCACCCCTCCACTTT	CASSVRDMGNSPLHF
NA	NA	TRBV7-3	TRBJ2-3	TGTGCCAGCAGCTCCTCCGGGGGGCTGGCAGATACGCAGTATTTT	CASSSSGGLADTQYF
NA	NA	TRBV13	TRBJ2-1	TGTGCCAGCAGCTTGGGGCGGGGAGCCTACAATGAGCAGTTCTTC	CASSLGRGAYNEQFF
many	NA	TRBV9	TRBJ1-2	TGTGCCAGCAGCGTCGGAAGCAATTTTCCAGCTCTTTCCAGCTACACCTTC	CASSVGSNFPALSSYTF
many	NA	TRBV6-2/TRBV6-3	TRBJ2-3	TGTGCCAGCAGTTTTATCTCCCCCAAGTTCGGGGATACGCAGTATTTT	CASSFISPKFGDTQYF
many	NA	TRBV12-3/TRBV12-4	TRBJ2-3	TGTGCCACCAAGAAGGATTTCACAGATACGCAGTATTTT	CATKKDFTDTQYF
many	TRBD2	TRBV6-1	TRBJ2-3	TGTGCCAGCAGCGCTGGGGGGAGGGGAGATACGCAGTATTTT	CASSAGGRGDTQYF
many	NA	TRBV20-1	TRBJ2-2	TGCAGTGTGCGTTCAAGGGAGTCGGGAACGAACACCGGGGAGCTGTTTTTT	CSVRSRESGTNTGELFF
many	NA	TRBV18	TRBJ2-5	TGTGCCAGCTCACCACCCGAGAGTTCGACAGCCGAGTACTTC	CASSPPESSTAEYF
many	TRBD1	TRBV7-2	TRBJ2-7	TGTGCCAGCAGCCCAAGACAGGGTTCCTACGAGCAGCACTTC	CASSPRQGSYEQHF
many	TRBD1	TRBV5-1	TRBJ1-4	TGCGCCAGCAGAGGGACAGACGCAACTAATGAAAAACTGTTTTTT	CASRGTDATNEKLFF
NA	NA	TRBV12-3/TRBV12-4	TRBJ1-5	TGTGCCAGCAGTCCTCAGTGGTCCGACTATAGCAATCAGCCCCAGCATTTT	CASSPQWSDYSNQPQHF
many	TRBD1	TRBV19	TRBJ1-5	TGTGCCAGTAGTCTTACAGGGGGCTCCCTCAATCAGCCCCAGCATTTT	CASSLTGGSLNQPQHF
many	TRBD2	TRBV13	TRBJ2-3	TGTGCCAGCAGCTTTACTAGCGGGGGGGCTCTCGGCACAGATACGCAGTATTTT	CASSFTSGGALGTDTQYF
few	NA	TRBV19	TRBJ2-5	TGTGCCAGTAGTGCGTTCTCAGGGTTAGACGAGACCCAGTACTTC	CASSAFSGLDETQYF
many	TRBD2	TRBV10-1	TRBJ2-1	TGCGCCAGCGCGGGACTAGCGGGTCTATCCTCCTACAATGAGCAGTTCTTC	CASAGLAGLSSYNEQFF
many	NA	TRBV6-1	TRBJ1-3	TGTGCCAGCTTATACGACAGGTCCTCTGGAAACACCATATATTTT	CASLYDRSSGNTIYF
many	TRBD1	TRBV10-3	TRBJ1-1	TGTGCCATCAGTGAGTCGGGACAGGGGTACACTGAAGCTTTCTTT	CAISESGQGYTEAFF
many	TRBD1	TRBV6-1	TRBJ2-1	TGTGCCAGCATTCAGAAGACAGGGAGCTCCTACAATGAGCAGTTCTTC	CASIQKTGSSYNEQFF
many	NA	TRBV5-1	TRBJ1-2	TGCGCCAGCAGGGAGGACGGAACTAACTATGGCTACACCTTC	CASREDGTNYGYTF
many	NA	TRBV9	TRBJ2-1	TGTGCCAGCAGCTTCGACGGGGAAAATGAGCAGTTCTTC	CASSFDGENEQFF
many	NA	TRBV19	TRBJ2-1	TGTGCCAGTAGTAGGACAGCGAAAGGTGAGCAGTTCTTC	CASSRTAKGEQFF
many	NA	TRBV24-1	TRBJ1-2	TGTGCCACCAGTGATTTGTCCCAAGGCTATGGCTACACCTTC	CATSDLSQGYGYTF
few	NA	TRBV27	TRBJ2-3	TGTGCCAGCAGTTTCCGACAGGTTAGCACAGATACTCAGTATTTT	CASSFRQVSTDTQYF
many	NA	TRBV28	TRBJ2-2	TGTGCCAGCTTGGGGCTTAACACCGGGGAGCTGTTTTTT	CASLGLNTGELFF
many	NA	TRBV9	TRBJ2-2	TGTGCCAGCAGCCCTTTGGCGGGCAACACCGGGGAGCTGTTTTTT	CASSPLAGNTGELFF
many	TRBD1	TRBV11-1	TRBJ2-3	TGTGCCAGCAGCTTTGGAACAGGGGGCCCCACAGATACGCAGTATTTT	CASSFGTGGPTDTQYF
NA	NA	TRBV5-4	TRBJ2-7	TGTGCCAGCATCAAGGACGGCTCCTACGAGCAGTACTTC	CASIKDGSYEQYF
many	TRBD2	TRBV28	TRBJ2-5	TGTGCCAGCAGTCGGCCCGGACTAGCGAGGGAGACCCAGTACTTC	CASSRPGLARETQYF
many	TRBD1	TRBV9	TRBJ2-5	TGTGCCAGCAGCGTGACAGGGGGCTATCAAGGGACCCAGTACTTC	CASSVTGGYQGTQYF
many	NA	TRBV29-1	TRBJ1-1	TGCAGCGTTTGCCTACAGGATTACACTGAAGCTTTCTTT	CSVCLQDYTEAFF
NA	NA	TRBV27	TRBJ1-2	TGTGCCAGCAGAGTACCCGGGGGTAGTCTTGGCTATGGCTACACCTTC	CASRVPGGSLGYGYTF
NA	NA	TRBV9	TRBJ2-5	TGTGCCAGCGCCTCCCCTCACAAAGAGACCCAGTACTTC	CASASPHKETQYF
many	TRBD2	TRBV11-1	TRBJ2-3	TGTGCCAGCAGCCCATCGCCGGGACTAGTGTTAGATACGCAGTATTTT	CASSPSPGLVLDTQYF
NA	NA	TRBV5-1	TRBJ2-2	TGCGCCAGCAGCTTGCTTGGGGGAGCGAACACCGGGGAGCTGTTTTTT	CASSLLGGANTGELFF
many	TRBD1	TRBV20-1	TRBJ1-2	TGCAGTGCTAGGATCGACCGGCCTCAACGGACAGGAGATTATGGCTACACCTTC	CSARIDRPQRTGDYGYTF
many	NA	TRBV6-1	TRBJ2-3	TGTGCCAGCAGTGAAGTCCTGTTCACAGATACGCAGTATTTT	CASSEVLFTDTQYF